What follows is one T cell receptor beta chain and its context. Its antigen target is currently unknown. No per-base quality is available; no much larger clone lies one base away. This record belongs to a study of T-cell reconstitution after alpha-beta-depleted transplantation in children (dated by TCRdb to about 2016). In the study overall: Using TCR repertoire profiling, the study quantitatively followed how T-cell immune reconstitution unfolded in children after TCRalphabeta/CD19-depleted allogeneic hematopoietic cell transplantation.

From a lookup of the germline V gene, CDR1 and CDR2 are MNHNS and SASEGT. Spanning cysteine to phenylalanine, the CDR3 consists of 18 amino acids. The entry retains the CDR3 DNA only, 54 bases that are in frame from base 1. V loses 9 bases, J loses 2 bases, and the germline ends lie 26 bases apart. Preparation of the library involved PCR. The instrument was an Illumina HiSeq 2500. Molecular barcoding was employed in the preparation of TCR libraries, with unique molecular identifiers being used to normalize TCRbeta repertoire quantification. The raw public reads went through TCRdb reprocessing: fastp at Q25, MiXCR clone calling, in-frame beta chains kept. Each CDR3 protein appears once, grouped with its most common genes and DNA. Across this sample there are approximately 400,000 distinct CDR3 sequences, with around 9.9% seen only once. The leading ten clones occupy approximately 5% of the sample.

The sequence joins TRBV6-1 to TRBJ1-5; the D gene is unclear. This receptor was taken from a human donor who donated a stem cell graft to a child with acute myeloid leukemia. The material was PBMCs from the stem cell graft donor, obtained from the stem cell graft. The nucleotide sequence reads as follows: TGTGCCAGACCCCACATGGACGTACTCGGGGTCGGCAATCAGCCCCAGCATTTT. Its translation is CARPHMDVLGVGNQPQHF.